This T cell receptor (beta chain) is drawn from a study of shared T cell receptors in the human thymus (dated by TCRdb to the early 2020s). About the full investigation: The study examined how self-reactive, shared T-cell receptor alpha chains are generated in the human thymus.

Cut back by 5 bases and 4 bases, the V and J ends lie 3 bases apart. The germline V gene encodes CDR1 SQVTM and CDR2 ANQGSEA. There are 10 amino acids in the CDR3, from cysteine to phenylalanine inclusive. Just the 30-base CDR3 DNA is kept, in frame starting at base 1. About this clone itself: Its antigen has not been determined. No much larger clone exists at a distance of one base, and base qualities are not known.

The library was generated by the immunoSEQ multiplex PCR assay. TCRdb re-hosts the immuneACCESS table, in-frame sequences only. Its copies lack some clones; in the studies checked, an unresolved V gene accounts for under half of them, and the cause for the rest is not known. This sample holds roughly 660,000 clones; 88% were observed only once. The ten largest make up around 0.0099% of the sample. These data also featured in a second study, about human thymus T cells. As the second paper documents: Donors were immunologically healthy infants undergoing open corrective cardiac surgery for congenital heart defects in Finland. Thymus tissue was collected as surgical resects that were removed during corrective cardiac surgery. Usage of V and J gene segments appeared to be biased in both the thymic and the peripheral blood repertoires. According to the related research, thymic TCR repertoires were highly overlapping among unrelated individuals. The study characterized TCR alpha and beta repertoires from about 8 infant thymus samples and a few related peripheral blood samples. The infant donors were roughly 7 to 250 days old, and the cohort included several males and a couple of females. Thymocytes were mechanically released from the tissue and were stored as pellets of 10-30 million cells at -70 degrees C. A QIAsymphony instrument was used to extract genomic DNA from frozen cell pellets. The immunoSEQ multiplex PCR assay was used to amplify the TCRB and TCRAD loci from a standardized amount of quality-controlled genomic DNA. Amplicons spanned the V(D)J region at a length sufficient to cover the CDR3 and identify V and J genes. Through the commercial immunoSEQ service, the amplicons were sequenced on an Illumina platform. Primer bias and sequencing errors were corrected as previously described, and TCRAD and TCRB were defined on the basis of the IMGT database. The repertoires were analysed using immunoSEQ Analyzer 3.0 and VDJTools for basic statistics, V/J segment usage, diversity estimates, rarefaction and pairwise overlap. Chao1, ChaoE, Efron-Thisted, Shannon and inverse Simpson indices were used to estimate diversity, which was also estimated on datasets down-sampled to the smallest sample. Repertoire overlap was determined by strict matching of CDR3 nucleotide sequence, V gene and J gene, and Jaccard-based multidimensional scaling clustering was applied. Thymus samples yielded on average roughly 800,000 unique TCRB clonotypes, compared with 80,000 to 85,000 from blood samples.

The sample comprised thymocytes. This TCR derives from a boy under two years old with a congenital heart defect. Donor details come from another sample of the same person, matched by shared clones. The V and J segments used are TRBV29-1 and TRBJ1-5; the D segment cannot be called with confidence. The CDR3 in this case is CSVRNQPQHF. The DNA sequence follows: TGCAGCGTTCGGAATCAGCCCCAGCATTTT.